These T cell receptor beta chains were read from a single sample in a study of T-cell reconstitution after alpha-beta-depleted transplantation in children. Each CDR3 protein is one row after TCRdb ran MiXCR on the PCR reads. The table records 350,000 to 450,000 distinct CDR3 sequences, approximately 12% of them present only once. Sequences were derived from PBMCs, sampled from the stem cell graft. The receptors here all came from a human donor who donated a stem cell graft to a child with Fanconi anemia. The CDR3 runs from the conserved cysteine through the conserved F or W. Fields, in order: J gene, D gene, clone size, V gene, CDR3 protein, CDR3 DNA. The D gene is left open where the match is weak. Size is omitted from some rows. Given values are once, few, many or a class for expanded clones.

J gene: TRBJ2-1
D gene: -
clone size: -
V gene: TRBV28
CDR3 protein: CASRGPAYNEQFF
CDR3 DNA: TGTGCCAGCAGGGGGCCAGCCTACAATGAGCAGTTCTTC

J gene: TRBJ1-2
D gene: -
clone size: few
V gene: TRBV5-5
CDR3 protein: CASSRSGAMSGYTF
CDR3 DNA: TGTGCCAGCAGCCGCTCGGGGGCGATGAGTGGCTACACCTTC

J gene: TRBJ2-5
D gene: -
clone size: many
V gene: TRBV7-9
CDR3 protein: CASSERETQYF
CDR3 DNA: TGTGCCAGCAGCGAAAGAGAGACCCAGTACTTC

J gene: TRBJ2-1
D gene: -
clone size: many
V gene: TRBV18
CDR3 protein: CASSRSAEQFF
CDR3 DNA: TGTGCCAGCTCACGATCCGCTGAGCAGTTCTTC

J gene: TRBJ1-4
D gene: -
clone size: -
V gene: TRBV5-5
CDR3 protein: CASSLRIPTNEKLFF
CDR3 DNA: TGTGCCAGCAGCCTGAGGATCCCAACTAATGAAAAACTGTTTTTT

J gene: TRBJ2-5
D gene: TRBD1
clone size: few
V gene: TRBV28
CDR3 protein: CASSSDRGEPGGETQYF
CDR3 DNA: TGTGCCAGCAGTTCGGACAGGGGGGAACCCGGCGGGGAGACCCAGTACTTC

J gene: TRBJ2-6
D gene: -
clone size: -
V gene: TRBV7-9
CDR3 protein: CASSLGLRANVLTF
CDR3 DNA: TGTGCCAGCAGCCTAGGCCTCCGGGCCAACGTCCTGACTTTC

J gene: TRBJ1-4
D gene: -
clone size: few
V gene: TRBV5-1
CDR3 protein: CASSLLGGSDEKLFF
CDR3 DNA: TGCGCCAGCAGCTTGCTCGGGGGATCGGATGAAAAACTGTTTTTT

J gene: TRBJ2-1
D gene: TRBD1
clone size: -
V gene: TRBV19
CDR3 protein: CASSAGQALVF
CDR3 DNA: TGTGCCAGTAGTGCCGGACAGGCCCTAGTCTTC

J gene: TRBJ2-4
D gene: TRBD1
clone size: few
V gene: TRBV12-3/TRBV12-4
CDR3 protein: CASSSTGGAGNIQYF
CDR3 DNA: TGTGCCAGCAGTTCCACAGGGGGCGCCGGAAACATTCAGTACTTC

J gene: TRBJ1-5
D gene: -
clone size: few
V gene: TRBV7-8
CDR3 protein: CASSPRRGTNQPQHF
CDR3 DNA: TGTGCCAGCAGCCCCCGAAGAGGGACCAATCAGCCCCAGCATTTT

J gene: TRBJ2-3
D gene: -
clone size: -
V gene: TRBV6-2/TRBV6-3
CDR3 protein: CASSYSGSTQYF
CDR3 DNA: TGTGCCAGCAGTTACTCGGGCTCTACGCAGTATTTT

J gene: TRBJ2-5
D gene: TRBD2
clone size: -
V gene: TRBV5-1
CDR3 protein: CASSLGGLQETQYF
CDR3 DNA: TGCGCCAGCAGCTTGGGGGGACTACAAGAGACCCAGTACTTC

J gene: TRBJ1-5
D gene: TRBD1
clone size: few
V gene: TRBV12-3/TRBV12-4
CDR3 protein: CASRQGGNSNQPQHF
CDR3 DNA: TGTGCCAGCAGACAGGGGGGGAATAGCAATCAGCCCCAGCATTTT

J gene: TRBJ1-2
D gene: -
clone size: few
V gene: TRBV3-1
CDR3 protein: CASSRTTGSSGYTF
CDR3 DNA: TGTGCCAGCAGCCGCACTACGGGAAGCTCGGGCTACACCTTC

J gene: TRBJ1-1
D gene: -
clone size: -
V gene: TRBV12-3/TRBV12-4
CDR3 protein: CASSPRGAGREAFF
CDR3 DNA: TGTGCCAGCAGTCCCCGGGGGGCGGGGCGTGAAGCTTTCTTT

J gene: TRBJ2-3
D gene: -
clone size: -
V gene: TRBV25-1
CDR3 protein: CASSDDRTDTQYF
CDR3 DNA: TGTGCCAGCAGTGACGATCGCACAGATACGCAGTATTTT

J gene: TRBJ1-1
D gene: -
clone size: -
V gene: TRBV6-5
CDR3 protein: CASSWGAGGTEAFF
CDR3 DNA: TGTGCCAGCAGTTGGGGGGCGGGGGGAACTGAAGCTTTCTTT

J gene: TRBJ2-1
D gene: -
clone size: many
V gene: TRBV5-1
CDR3 protein: CASSLTPQLGKAYNEQFF
CDR3 DNA: TGCGCCAGCAGCCTGACGCCCCAGTTGGGAAAGGCCTACAATGAGCAGTTCTTC

J gene: TRBJ1-4
D gene: TRBD1
clone size: -
V gene: TRBV7-9
CDR3 protein: CASSATGGEDEKLFF
CDR3 DNA: TGTGCCAGCAGCGCAACAGGGGGCGAAGATGAAAAACTGTTTTTT

J gene: TRBJ2-2
D gene: -
clone size: few
V gene: TRBV6-5
CDR3 protein: CASTAGDSLTGELFF
CDR3 DNA: TGTGCCAGCACCGCCGGTGACTCCCTCACCGGGGAGCTGTTTTTT

J gene: TRBJ1-3
D gene: -
clone size: few
V gene: TRBV12-3/TRBV12-4
CDR3 protein: CASSRARDSGNTIYF
CDR3 DNA: TGTGCCAGCAGTCGGGCGCGCGACTCTGGAAACACCATATATTTT

J gene: TRBJ2-5
D gene: -
clone size: few
V gene: TRBV27
CDR3 protein: CASRLIGAQETQYF
CDR3 DNA: TGTGCCAGCAGATTAATCGGGGCTCAAGAGACCCAGTACTTC

J gene: TRBJ2-5
D gene: TRBD1
clone size: -
V gene: TRBV7-2
CDR3 protein: CASGFDRGKAETQYF
CDR3 DNA: TGTGCCAGCGGATTCGACAGGGGGAAAGCAGAGACCCAGTACTTC

J gene: TRBJ2-5
D gene: TRBD1
clone size: -
V gene: TRBV5-1
CDR3 protein: CASSPQGAGETQYF
CDR3 DNA: TGCGCCAGCAGCCCCCAGGGGGCAGGGGAGACCCAGTACTTC

J gene: TRBJ2-3
D gene: TRBD2
clone size: few
V gene: TRBV9
CDR3 protein: CASSPFHSGASFTDTQYF
CDR3 DNA: TGTGCCAGCAGCCCCTTCCATAGCGGGGCAAGCTTCACAGATACGCAGTATTTT

J gene: TRBJ2-5
D gene: -
clone size: many
V gene: TRBV7-9
CDR3 protein: CASSSRERAETQYF
CDR3 DNA: TGTGCCAGCAGCTCAAGGGAACGCGCGGAGACCCAGTACTTC

J gene: TRBJ2-4
D gene: -
clone size: -
V gene: TRBV7-8
CDR3 protein: CASSPEGGFVGKNIQYF
CDR3 DNA: TGTGCCAGCAGCCCAGAGGGGGGTTTTGTGGGCAAAAACATTCAGTACTTC

J gene: TRBJ2-5
D gene: -
clone size: many
V gene: TRBV7-6
CDR3 protein: CASSSIAWETQYF
CDR3 DNA: TGTGCCAGCAGCTCTATAGCATGGGAGACCCAGTACTTC

J gene: TRBJ2-5
D gene: TRBD2
clone size: few
V gene: TRBV7-2
CDR3 protein: CASSQGLAYTETQYF
CDR3 DNA: TGTGCCAGCAGCCAAGGACTAGCGTATACGGAGACCCAGTACTTC

J gene: TRBJ2-5
D gene: -
clone size: many
V gene: TRBV2
CDR3 protein: CASSSQRETQYF
CDR3 DNA: TGTGCCAGCAGTTCACAAAGGGAGACCCAGTACTTC

J gene: TRBJ2-7
D gene: TRBD1
clone size: -
V gene: TRBV6-6
CDR3 protein: CASRSDRAYEQYF
CDR3 DNA: TGTGCCAGCAGATCCGACAGGGCCTACGAGCAGTACTTC

J gene: TRBJ1-6
D gene: -
clone size: few
V gene: TRBV6-5
CDR3 protein: CASSSGTLNSPLHF
CDR3 DNA: TGTGCCAGCAGTTCCGGGACTTTAAATTCACCCCTCCACTTT

J gene: TRBJ2-1
D gene: TRBD1
clone size: few
V gene: TRBV12-3/TRBV12-4
CDR3 protein: CASSETGGKGLNEQFF
CDR3 DNA: TGTGCCAGCAGTGAGACAGGGGGAAAGGGTTTAAATGAGCAGTTCTTC

J gene: TRBJ1-1
D gene: -
clone size: -
V gene: TRBV5-6
CDR3 protein: CASSGSWEAGWNTEAFF
CDR3 DNA: TGTGCCAGCAGCGGATCTTGGGAGGCGGGGTGGAACACTGAAGCTTTCTTT

J gene: TRBJ2-7
D gene: -
clone size: -
V gene: TRBV6-5
CDR3 protein: CASSYSLGGGEQYF
CDR3 DNA: TGTGCCAGCAGTTACTCATTGGGGGGTGGGGAGCAGTACTTC

J gene: TRBJ2-2
D gene: TRBD2
clone size: many
V gene: TRBV11-2
CDR3 protein: CASSLGSGTTGELFF
CDR3 DNA: TGTGCCAGCAGCCTTGGGAGCGGGACGACCGGGGAGCTGTTTTTT

J gene: TRBJ1-5
D gene: TRBD1
clone size: few
V gene: TRBV3-1
CDR3 protein: CASSQDLSGQGHQPQHF
CDR3 DNA: TGTGCCAGCAGCCAAGATCTTTCGGGACAGGGGCATCAGCCCCAGCATTTT